A single sample is the source of the 30 T cell receptor beta chains below, sequenced in a study of cytomegalovirus exposure and HLA in healthy donors. This PCR relied on a set of 60 Vbeta primers and 13 Jbeta primers. Data came from immunoSEQ multiplex PCR; TCRdb stores just in-frame clones and leaves some out. The sample records about 170,000 clones, 84% being singletons. Sequenced input: PBMCs. These receptors all come from a boy aged 2 to 9 in good health and CMV-seronegative.

V is TRBV29-1 and J is TRBJ1-2; 8 bases fit TRBD1. V shed 6 bases and J 8 bases; nucleotides not matched to a gene: 14. The CDR3 consists of 14 residues. Germline values: CDR1 SQVTM, CDR2 ANQGSEA. This CDR3 reads CSVGQGGVAGGYTF. In DNA form, the CDR3 reads TGCAGCGTCGGACAGGGTGGAGTCGCCGGGGGCTACACCTTC.

In its sample, this clone was seen once. The gene calls are TRBV2 and TRBJ2-1, with TRBD2 matching 9 bases. This CDR3 has 15 amino acids. Germline CDR1 reads SNHLY; CDR2 reads FYNNEI. The junction had 4 bases not matched to a gene; V was cut back by 1 base and J by 6 bases. The CDR3 region is CASSEGLAGFNEQFF. In nucleotides, the CDR3 is TGTGCCAGCAGTGAAGGCCTAGCGGGATTCAATGAGCAGTTCTTC.

V is TRBV18 and J is TRBJ2-5, with a tentative D call TRBD2 (6 bases). The DNA end favors TRBJ2-7, so the J call may be wrong. The V gene's germline CDR1 is KGHSH and CDR2 LQKENI. This CDR3 spans 14 amino acids. The CDR3 reads CASSTTRSTYEQYF. CDR3 in DNA: TGTGCCAGCTCAACGACTAGGTCCACCTACGAGCAGTACTTC.

This clone came up a few times. V usage is TRBV11-2 and J usage is TRBJ2-1; D possibly corresponds to TRBD2 (6 bases). This CDR3 comprises 16 residues. Trimming stripped 1 base from V and 0 bases from J, with 10 bases between. From germline, CDR1 is SGHAT and CDR2 FQNNGV. The CDR3 nucleotides read TGTGCCAGCAGCTTAGTACCGGGAGTCTCCTACAATGAGCAGTTCTTC. As protein: CASSLVPGVSYNEQFF. Filled out from reference TRBV11-2 and TRBJ2-1, the complete variable domain reads EAGVAQSPRYKIIEKRQSVAFWCNPISGHATLYWYQQILGQGPKLLIQFQNNGVVDDSQLPKDRFSAERLKGVDSTLKIQPAKLEDSAVYLCASSLVPGVSYNEQFFGPGTRLTVL.

CDR3 amino acids: CASTQGTKRNTGELFF. The CDR3 bases are TGTGCCAGCACCCAAGGGACTAAGAGGAACACCGGGGAGCTGTTTTTT. This chain joins TRBV7-3 and TRBJ2-2, with 7 bases fitting TRBD2. The germline V gene has CDR1 SGHTA and CDR2 FQGTGA. V shed 7 bases, J shed 1 base, and the junction held 9 bases outside the gene matches. The CDR3 totals 16 residues.

This clone was picked up a small number of times. V is TRBV6-6 and J is TRBJ1-5; unclear D gene. Germline CDR1 MNHNY, CDR2 SVGAGI (reference sequence). V shed 5 bases and J shed 2 bases, with 10 bases lying between them. This CDR3 has 14 residues. In nucleotides, the CDR3 is TGTGCCAGCAGTCCCACTCGGGGCAATCAGCCCCAGCATTTT. Protein product: CASSPTRGNQPQHF.

The chain carries TRBV16 and TRBJ2-5; TRBD2 matches at 7 bases. Looked up from germline, CDR1 is KGHSY and CDR2 is FQNENV. V lost 2 bases and J lost 5; bases outside the gene matches: 5. The CDR3 runs to 14 residues. The CDR3 DNA reads TGTGCCAGCAGCCAACATAAGGGAGGGGAGACCCAGTACTTC. Its translation: CASSQHKGGETQYF.

The chain couples TRBV15 to TRBJ2-2; D unresolved. This CDR3 comprises 17 residues. Germline V gives CDR1 LNHNV, CDR2 YYDKDF (reference sequence). The V gene lost 0 bases and the J gene lost 2 bases, with 13 bases spanning the gap. The CDR3 loop reads CATSRDPVGLNTGELFF. The CDR3 DNA follows: TGTGCCACCAGCAGAGATCCGGTGGGCCTCAACACCGGGGAGCTGTTTTTT.

The rearrangement joins TRBV28 to TRBJ2-1, with 9 bases lining up with TRBD2. Germline V CDR1 and CDR2: MDHEN, SYDVKM. Trimming removed 7 bases from V and 4 bases from J; junction bases left unmatched: 11. The CDR3 loop spans 16 amino acids. The CDR3 nucleotides read TGTGCCAGCAAGGTAGTAGAGGCGGGAGGGTACAATGAGCAGTTCTTC. As protein: CASKVVEAGGYNEQFF.

The chain uses TRBV6-1 and TRBJ2-7, with D maybe TRBD1 (6 bases). Germline CDR1 and CDR2: MNHNS and SASEGT. The CDR3 covers 12 residues. V gave up 10 bases and J gave up 1 base, with 11 bases separating them. The CDR3 DNA sequence: TGTGCCATAAAGGACAGTTCCTACGAGCAGTACTTC. It is translated as CAIKDSSYEQYF.

The V and J genes are TRBV9 and TRBJ2-5; possibly TRBD1 for D (6 bases). This CDR3 is 14 amino acids long. V was shortened by 6 bases and J by 5 bases, with 17 bases between the two germline ends. Germline lookup yields CDR1 SGDLS and CDR2 YYNGEE. Here the CDR3 reads CASTLDSSWETQYF. DNA of the CDR3: TGTGCCAGCACACTGGACAGCTCATGGGAGACCCAGTACTTC.

This chain links TRBV7-8 with TRBJ2-2, with TRBD2 matching over 13 bases. The junction had 9 bases not matched to a gene; V was cut back by 5 bases and J by 6 bases. There are 17 residues in the CDR3. The germline CDR1 and CDR2 sequences are SGHVS and FQNEAQ. This CDR3 is CASSPRTSGSRSGELFF. The CDR3 DNA sequence: TGTGCCAGCAGCCCGCGGACTAGCGGGAGTAGGTCCGGGGAGCTGTTTTTT.

This clone appeared a single time. The V call is TRBV6-6, the J call TRBJ2-7, with 11 bases identical to TRBD1. V shed 5 bases, J shed 0 bases, and the junction held 6 bases outside the gene matches. The germline CDR1 and CDR2 sequences are MNHNY and SVGAGI (reference sequence). The CDR3 sequence is 16 residues long. Here the CDR3 reads CASSPRGTGGSYEQYF. The DNA for the CDR3 is TGTGCCAGCAGTCCCAGAGGGACAGGGGGCTCCTACGAGCAGTACTTC.

The gene calls are TRBV28 and TRBJ1-1; D is uncertain. There are 18 residues in the CDR3. V was clipped by 4 bases and J by 0 bases, with 21 bases between them. Germline-derived CDR1 and CDR2 are MDHEN and SYDVKM. In DNA, the CDR3 is TGTGCCAGCAGTTCCCCTTGGTCCGGCCAGGAAATGAACACTGAAGCTTTCTTT. It encodes CASSSPWSGQEMNTEAFF.

This chain uses TRBV18 with TRBJ2-5; D unresolved. V lost 3 bases to trimming and J lost 5 bases, with 7 bases between them. From germline, CDR1 is KGHSH and CDR2 LQKENI. The CDR3 spans 12 residues. Written as DNA, the CDR3 is TGTGCCAGCTCACCGTATGAGGAGACCCAGTACTTC. It is translated as CASSPYEETQYF. The entire variable domain, with the rest obtained from reference TRBV18 and TRBJ2-5, is as follows: NAGVMQNPRHLVRRRGQEARLRCSPMKGHSHVYWYRQLPEEGLKFMVYLQKENIIDESGMPKERFSAEFPKEGPSILRIQQVVRGDSAAYFCASSPYEETQYFGPGTRLLVL.

This chain connects TRBV2 to TRBJ1-4; possible D gene TRBD1, 6 bases. The CDR3 has 15 residues. Germline-derived CDR1 and CDR2 are SNHLY and FYNNEI. V was clipped by 6 bases and J by 7 bases, with 18 bases between them. This chain's CDR3 is CASREPGAIREKLFF. The DNA of the CDR3 is TGTGCCAGCAGGGAGCCAGGGGCTATACGTGAAAAACTGTTTTTT.

The rearrangement joins TRBV5-8 to TRBJ2-5; 9 bases are shared with TRBD1. In germline, CDR1 is SGHTS, CDR2 YDEGEE. The junction had 4 bases not matched to a gene; V was cut back by 3 bases and J by 1 base. This CDR3 region has 15 residues. The CDR3 protein is CASSSYRGPQETQYF. DNA of the CDR3: TGTGCCAGCAGCTCCTACAGGGGGCCCCAAGAGACCCAGTACTTC.

This clone was picked up one time. The rearrangement joins TRBV5-1 to TRBJ2-3; D call uncertain. Germline CDR1 and CDR2: SGHRS and YFSETQ. Trimming removed 2 bases at V and 8 bases at J, with 18 bases between. There are 15 residues in the CDR3. The CDR3 region has the DNA TGCGCCAGCAGCTTCGAAATAGGTGGAGTTGGTACGCAGTATTTT. Translation gives CASSFEIGGVGTQYF.

This rearrangement joins TRBV28 to TRBJ1-1, with TRBD1 identical over 9 bases. The V segment lost 4 bases and the J segment 1 base; nucleotides outside the gene matches: 7. The CDR3 runs 16 residues. CDR1 is MDHEN and CDR2 is SYDVKM in the germline V gene. In DNA form, the CDR3 reads TGTGCCAGCAGTTCCTCCGGGACAGGGCCGAACACTGAAGCTTTCTTT. Protein product: CASSSSGTGPNTEAFF.

The rearrangement joins TRBV12-5 to TRBJ2-5; the D gene is possibly TRBD1 (5 bases). This CDR3 has 14 residues. V was shortened by 0 bases and J by 4 bases, with 9 bases between the two germline ends. The germline V gene has CDR1 LGHNT and CDR2 FRNRAP. This CDR3 is CASGLVSRGETQYF. Here the CDR3 DNA reads TGTGCTAGTGGTTTGGTCTCTAGGGGAGAGACCCAGTACTTC.

The chain is built from TRBV19 and TRBJ1-2, with 8 bases matching TRBD1. V was pared by 11 bases and J by 1 base, with 15 bases of the junction left unmatched. CDR3 length equals 16 residues. Germline CDR1 LNHDA, CDR2 SQIVND (reference sequence). The DNA of the CDR3 is TGTGCCTCCTCCCAGGGGGCCAGTCCCCTTAACTATGGCTACACCTTC. This codes for CASSQGASPLNYGYTF. Using reference TRBV19 and TRBJ1-2 for the parts outside the CDR3, the full variable domain is DGGITQSPKYLFRKEGQNVTLSCEQNLNHDAMYWYRQDPGQGLRLIYYSQIVNDFQKGDIAEGYSVSREKKESFPLTVTSAQKNPTAFYLCASSQGASPLNYGYTFGSGTRLTVV.

The chain couples TRBV4-2 to TRBJ1-3; a weak D match, TRBD1 (5 bases). The ends were cut back, 1 base at V and 2 bases at J, with 12 bases in the middle. This CDR3 is built from 16 residues. The germline V gene has CDR1 LGHNA and CDR2 YNFKEQ. The CDR3 DNA sequence: TGTGCCAGCAGCCAAGTGGGTTGGGGCACTGGAAACACCATATATTTT. This codes for CASSQVGWGTGNTIYF.

This clone was seen a few times. The chain joins TRBV28 to TRBJ1-2, with D possibly matching TRBD1 (5 bases). Germline values: CDR1 MDHEN, CDR2 SYDVKM. The CDR3 consists of 13 residues. The V gene lost 7 bases and the J gene lost 2 bases, with 11 bases spanning the gap. Written as DNA, the CDR3 is TGTGCCAGCACTCAATCAGGGAACTATGGCTACACCTTC. Its translation is CASTQSGNYGYTF.

The chain is built from TRBV29-1 and TRBJ1-2, with a tentative D call TRBD1 (5 bases). The CDR3 totals 13 residues. V dropped 1 base and J dropped 4 bases, with 10 bases sitting between them. Per the germline V gene, CDR1 is SQVTM and CDR2 is ANQGSEA. The CDR3 DNA is TGCAGCGTTGAAGGGGCAGGGTCCTATGGCTACACCTTC. Protein: CSVEGAGSYGYTF.

The CDR3 region has the DNA TGTGCCAGCAGCGCACCGGGGATTTCCTCTGGGGCCAACGTCCTGACTTTC. Protein: CASSAPGISSGANVLTF. The chain uses TRBV4-2 and TRBJ2-6; D perhaps matches TRBD2 (5 bases). Trimming removed 5 bases from V and 0 bases from J, with 14 bases in between. Germline CDR1 and CDR2: LGHNA and YNFKEQ. This CDR3 is built from 17 residues.

V and J are TRBV5-5 and TRBJ1-5, with TRBD1 matching 7 bases. Germline loops: CDR1 SGHKS, CDR2 YYEKEE (reference sequence). This CDR3 spans 15 amino acids. V gave up 5 bases and J gave up 0 bases; unmatched junction bases: 5. The CDR3 region is CASRVGQSSNQPQHF. The CDR3 region has the DNA TGTGCCAGCAGGGTGGGACAGTCTAGCAATCAGCCCCAGCATTTT.

This clone was seen a handful of times. V usage is TRBV6-5 and J usage is TRBJ2-1; unclear D gene. V dropped 4 bases and J dropped 6 bases, with 10 bases sitting between them. There are 13 residues in the CDR3. Germline assignment: CDR1 MNHEY and CDR2 SVGAGI. For the CDR3, the DNA is TGTGCCAGCAGTTCCTATCCCATCAATGAGCAGTTCTTC. Translation: CASSSYPINEQFF.

In its sample, this clone was seen once. The chain joins TRBV6-5 to TRBJ1-1; D possibly corresponds to TRBD1 (6 bases). The CDR3 is made up of 15 amino acids. V gave up 0 bases and J gave up 7 bases, with 15 bases separating them. The V gene's germline CDR1 is MNHEY and CDR2 SVGAGI. This chain's CDR3 is CASSYSDGTLHEAFF. CDR3 bases: TGTGCCAGCAGTTACTCGGACGGGACACTTCATGAAGCTTTCTTT.

In this sample, this clone turned up once. This chain links TRBV5-1 with TRBJ1-2; weak D call: TRBD1 (6 bases). The V gene lost 2 bases and the J gene lost 8 bases, with 10 bases spanning the gap. The germline CDR1 and CDR2 sequences are SGHRS and YFSETQ. The CDR3 loop spans 12 amino acids. DNA of the CDR3: TGCGCCAGCAGCTTCTCAGGGGAAGGCTACACCTTC. It is translated as CASSFSGEGYTF.

This clone has only one observation. The chain couples TRBV5-1 to TRBJ2-7; no clear D. The V gene lost 2 bases and the J gene lost 7 bases, with 13 bases spanning the gap. The CDR3 totals 13 residues. CDR1 and CDR2 (germline): SGHRS, YFSETQ. In DNA, the CDR3 is TGCGCCAGCAGCTTCTGGTTCTCGCGGGAGCAGTACTTC. This gives the protein CASSFWFSREQYF. Full variable domain (missing parts from reference TRBV5-1 and TRBJ2-7): KAGVTQTPRYLIKTRGQQVTLSCSPISGHRSVSWYQQTPGQGLQFLFEYFSETQRNKGNFPGRFSGRQFSNSRSEMNVSTLELGDSALYLCASSFWFSREQYFGPGTRLTVT.